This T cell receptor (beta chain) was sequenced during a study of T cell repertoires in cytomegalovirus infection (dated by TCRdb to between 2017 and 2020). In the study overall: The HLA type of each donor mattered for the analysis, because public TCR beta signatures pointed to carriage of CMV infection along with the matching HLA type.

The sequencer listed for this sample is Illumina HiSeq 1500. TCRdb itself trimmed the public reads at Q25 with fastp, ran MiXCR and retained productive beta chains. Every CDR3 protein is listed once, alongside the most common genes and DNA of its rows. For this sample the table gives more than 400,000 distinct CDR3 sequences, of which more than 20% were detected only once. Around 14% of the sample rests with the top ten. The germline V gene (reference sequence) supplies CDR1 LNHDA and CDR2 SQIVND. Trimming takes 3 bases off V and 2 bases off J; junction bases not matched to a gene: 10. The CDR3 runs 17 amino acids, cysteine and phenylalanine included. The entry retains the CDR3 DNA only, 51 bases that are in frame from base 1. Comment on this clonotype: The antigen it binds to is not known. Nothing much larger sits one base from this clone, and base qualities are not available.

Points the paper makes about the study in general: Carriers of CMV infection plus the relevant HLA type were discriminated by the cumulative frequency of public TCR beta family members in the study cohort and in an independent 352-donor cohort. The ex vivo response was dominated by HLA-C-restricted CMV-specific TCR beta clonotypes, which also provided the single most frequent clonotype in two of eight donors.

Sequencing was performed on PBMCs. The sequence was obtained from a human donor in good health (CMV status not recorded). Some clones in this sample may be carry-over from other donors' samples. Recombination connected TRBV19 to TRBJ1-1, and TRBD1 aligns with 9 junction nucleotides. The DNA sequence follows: TGTGCCAGTAGTATTGAGACAGGGGGAGCAGGAAACACTGAAGCTTTCTTT. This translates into CASSIETGGAGNTEAFF.